The source of this TCR beta chain is a study of cytomegalovirus exposure and HLA in healthy donors. Separation from the 666-subject first cohort characterized the roughly 120-subject validation cohort, to which the donors belonged. As to this clone: Its specificity is not known.

Study-wide findings and caveats: TCR beta chains numbering more than 150 were designated cytomegalovirus-associated. It was reportedly the case that the classifier diagnosed cytomegalovirus status with high specificity and sensitivity. According to a subsequent analysis, TCR clusters identified in the first cohort showed a tendency to co-occur across the approximately 110 validation repertoires.

Sequenced by immunoSEQ multiplex PCR; TCRdb stores in-frame clones only, minus some. This table has under 150,000 clones, about 87% appearing once. CDR1 MNHEY and CDR2 SVGAGI come from the germline V gene. Trimming removed 0 bases at V and 5 bases at J, with 5 bases between. This CDR3 is 13 amino acids long. The rearrangement uses TRBV6-5 and TRBJ1-5; the D gene is possibly TRBD1 (5 bases). Source material: PBMCs. This clonotype was sampled from a woman younger than 35 in good health and CMV-seronegative. The CDR3 reads CASSYSGDQPQHF. The CDR3 region has the DNA TGTGCCAGCAGTTACTCAGGGGATCAGCCCCAGCATTTT.